The 8 T cell receptor beta chains presented below share a single source sample, sequenced in a study of blood T cell repertoires in COVID-19. Assay used: immunoSEQ multiplex PCR; TCRdb lists only in-frame clones, some missing. The table lists a few hundred thousand clones, roughly 76% of them singletons. Sequencing was done on a sample of peripheral blood. These receptors all come from a human donor in a cohort sampled during active COVID-19.

J is TRBJ1-1 and V is TRBV7-2, with D possibly TRBD1 on 6 matching bases. This CDR3 has 15 amino acids. Germline CDR1 and CDR2: SGHTA and FQGNSA. V lost 8 bases and J 0 bases, leaving 16 bases between the germline ends. The CDR3 here is CASRLQGTLNTEAFF. The DNA for the CDR3 is TGTGCCAGCCGCCTCCAGGGGACCTTGAACACTGAAGCTTTCTTT.

The chain joins TRBV5-8 to TRBJ1-5; tentative D call: TRBD1 (5 bases). In germline, CDR1 is SGHTS, CDR2 YDEGEE. The CDR3 totals 15 residues. Trimming took off 2 bases at V and 0 bases at J, with 9 bases between the two ends. Here the CDR3 reads CASSFRGYSNQPQHF. Here the CDR3 DNA reads TGTGCCAGCAGCTTTAGGGGTTATAGCAATCAGCCCCAGCATTTT.

V gene TRBV24-1 combines with J gene TRBJ2-1; 8 bases align to TRBD2. The V gene's germline CDR1 is KGHDR and CDR2 SFDVKD. The CDR3 totals 16 residues. V lost 3 bases and J lost 4; bases outside the gene matches: 7. The CDR3 is CATSDGPGGFYNEQFF. The CDR3 DNA follows: TGTGCCACCAGTGATGGACCGGGGGGGTTTTACAATGAGCAGTTCTTC.

This clone was seen once. J is TRBJ2-7 and V is TRBV9, with TRBD2 as a possible D gene (5 bases). The germline CDR1 and CDR2 sequences are SGDLS and YYNGEE. The CDR3 runs to 14 residues. The V end lost 4 bases, the J end lost 2 bases, and 13 bases lay between the germline ends. The CDR3: CASSSSPGTYEQYF. As DNA, the CDR3 is TGTGCCAGCAGCTCATCACCGGGGACCTACGAGCAGTACTTC.

This clone was detected only once. V usage is TRBV6-5 and J usage is TRBJ1-1; possible D gene TRBD1, 5 bases. The CDR3 sequence is 13 residues long. Germline V gene data show CDR1 as MNHEY and CDR2 as SVGAGI. The V end lost 4 bases, the J end lost 10 bases, and 16 bases lay between the germline ends. The CDR3: CASSSPGGEGAFF. CDR3 DNA: TGTGCCAGCAGTTCCCCGGGGGGGGAGGGAGCTTTCTTT.

The CDR3 here is CASNDRVTGTEAFF. CDR3 nucleotides: TGTGCCAGCAACGACAGGGTTACGGGCACTGAAGCTTTCTTT. The V and J genes are TRBV6-5 and TRBJ1-1; TRBD1 matches 7 bases. Germline V CDR1 and CDR2: MNHEY, SVGAGI. This CDR3 spans 14 amino acids. Germline trimming cut 7 bases from V and 4 bases from J; bases unmatched to any gene: 9.

The chain employs TRBV7-9 and TRBJ2-5; 8 bases line up with TRBD1. J was trimmed by 5 bases and V by 1 base; bases with no gene match: 6. The germline CDR1 and CDR2 sequences are SEHNR and FQNEAQ (reference sequence). The CDR3 runs 15 residues. The CDR3 reads CASSLGQGAGETQYF. DNA of the CDR3: TGTGCCAGCAGCTTAGGGCAGGGGGCAGGTGAGACCCAGTACTTC.

The chain joins TRBV5-4 to TRBJ2-1; D is possibly TRBD1 (7 bases). The CDR3 totals 16 residues. Germline V gives CDR1 SGHNT, CDR2 YYREEE (reference sequence). Trimming left V 3 bases short and J 5 bases short, with 18 bases between. CDR3 nucleotides: TGTGCCAGCAGCTACTTCGCGGGACAGAGTAACAATGAGCAGTTCTTC. Its protein is CASSYFAGQSNNEQFF.